Following are 21 T cell receptor beta chains from one sample sequenced in a study of CD8 T cells in Susac syndrome. Reverse transcription used roughly 0.5 to 1 ug RNA and random hexamers. TCRdb re-called the immunoSEQ multiplex PCR reads through MiXCR, storing one row per CDR3 protein. The sample includes some 300,000 distinct CDR3 sequences, about nine tenths of them seen just once. Material: CD8+ T cells from PBMCs. All receptors come from a human donor with multiple sclerosis.

A few counts support this clonotype. The J gene is TRBJ2-7, the V gene TRBV6-5, with D uncertain. CDR3 length: 14 residues. The germline gives CDR1 MNHEY, CDR2 SVGAGI. V dropped 2 bases and J dropped 2 bases, with 10 bases sitting between them. This chain's CDR3 is CASSYRQGAYEQYF. The CDR3 region has the DNA TGTGCCAGCAGTTACCGTCAAGGAGCCTACGAGCAGTACTTC.

The V gene is TRBV20-1, the J gene TRBJ2-7; 7 nucleotides line up with TRBD1. CDR1 is DFQATT and CDR2 is SNEGSKA in the germline V gene (reference sequence). The CDR3 length is 13 residues. The V gene end was trimmed by 6 bases and the J gene end by 3 bases; junction bases not matched to a gene: 8. The CDR3 DNA sequence: TGCAGTGCCAAAGACAGGGTTGACTACGAGCAGTACTTC. Amino acid sequence: CSAKDRVDYEQYF.

This chain links TRBV28 with TRBJ2-7; D is perhaps TRBD1 or TRBD2 (5 bases each). This CDR3 spans 13 amino acids. Looked up from germline, CDR1 is MDHEN and CDR2 is SYDVKM. V dropped 9 bases and J dropped 0 bases, with 12 bases sitting between them. In DNA form, the CDR3 reads TGTGCCAGTACCGGGGCCAGCTCCTACGAGCAGTACTTC. Translation gives CASTGASSYEQYF.

This chain joins TRBV4-3 and TRBJ2-3; D is perhaps TRBD1 (5 bases). The CDR3 runs 17 residues. V was clipped by 4 bases and J by 0 bases, with 17 bases between them. Germline CDR1 is LGHNA and CDR2 is YSLEER. The CDR3 DNA is TGCGCCAGCAGCCCCAAACCTGGTCCAGGGAGCACAGATACGCAGTATTTT. It encodes CASSPKPGPGSTDTQYF.

This rearrangement joins TRBV29-1 to TRBJ2-4; the D is unclear. V shed 6 bases and J shed 5 bases, with 8 bases lying between them. The CDR3 consists of 11 residues. Germline assignment: CDR1 SQVTM and CDR2 ANQGSEA. The CDR3 nucleotides are TGCAGCGTGGAATCCCAAAACATTCAGTACTTC. Its protein product is CSVESQNIQYF.

In this sample, this clonotype turned up once. This rearrangement joins TRBV5-6 to TRBJ2-1, with TRBD2 matching over 8 bases. Germline CDR1 reads SGHDT; CDR2 reads YYEEEE. V shed 2 bases and J 8 bases; nucleotides not matched to a gene: 9. The CDR3 totals 15 residues. Here the CDR3 reads CASSFGAGEVDEQFF. The DNA of the CDR3 is TGTGCCAGCAGCTTTGGAGCGGGAGAGGTCGATGAGCAGTTCTTC.

The rearrangement joins TRBV9 to TRBJ2-1; D gene ambiguous. Germline V gene data show CDR1 as SGDLS and CDR2 as YYNGEE. Trimming cost V 0 bases and J 9 bases, with 13 bases left between them. This CDR3 comprises 14 residues. CDR3: CASSVGVGKTEQFF. Here the CDR3 DNA reads TGTGCCAGCAGCGTAGGGGTAGGGAAGACTGAGCAGTTCTTC.

The chain recombines TRBV20-1 with TRBJ2-1, with 7 bases aligning to TRBD1. This CDR3 contains 14 residues. Germline V CDR1 and CDR2: DFQATT, SNEGSKA (reference sequence). V lost 4 bases and J lost 6; bases outside the gene matches: 9. The CDR3 region is CSAIPQGVINEQFF. The CDR3 region has the DNA TGCAGTGCTATTCCTCAGGGGGTTATCAATGAGCAGTTCTTC.

This clonotype was detected only a few times. The CDR3 reads CASSLAGAYNEQFF. The CDR3, as DNA: TGTGCCAGCAGTTTAGCGGGAGCCTACAATGAGCAGTTCTTC. The chain joins TRBV28 to TRBJ2-1, with 7 bases aligning to TRBD2. Losses at the gene ends were 2 bases for V and 2 bases for J; bases not matched to a gene: 0. CDR1 is MDHEN and CDR2 is SYDVKM in the germline V gene. This CDR3 comprises 14 residues.

The chain employs TRBV10-3 and TRBJ2-3; 10 positions match TRBD2. The V and J ends lost 4 bases and 3 bases, in that order; junction bases with no gene match: 1. Germline V gene sequence: CDR1 ENHRY, CDR2 SYGVKD. The CDR3 is made up of 14 amino acids. In DNA, the CDR3 is TGTGCCATCAGTGGGACTAGCGGAACAGATACGCAGTATTTT. It encodes CAISGTSGTDTQYF.

V gene TRBV2 combines with J gene TRBJ1-2; TRBD1 aligns across 8 bases. CDR1 and CDR2 from the germline V gene are SNHLY and FYNNEI. The CDR3 contains 14 residues. The ends lost 6 bases at V and 4 bases at J; junction bases unmatched: 7. CDR3 bases: TGTGCCAGCAGACAGGGACAGGCGATCTATGGCTACACCTTC. Amino acid sequence: CASRQGQAIYGYTF.

This clonotype was counted a few times. The chain links TRBV5-1 to TRBJ2-3; D ambiguous. CDR1 and CDR2 (germline): SGHRS, YFSETQ. V lost 0 bases to trimming and J lost 0 bases, with 11 bases between them. The CDR3 is 16 residues long. The CDR3 loop is CASSLVQTLSTDTQYF. In nucleotides, the CDR3 is TGCGCCAGCAGCTTGGTGCAAACCCTGAGCACAGATACGCAGTATTTT.

The chain combines TRBV25-1 with TRBJ2-5; D possibly corresponds to TRBD2 (5 bases). Germline lookup yields CDR1 MGHDK and CDR2 SYGVNS. V lost 2 bases and J lost 4, with 17 bases in between. The CDR3 runs 16 residues. In DNA form, the CDR3 reads TGTGCCAGCAGTGAACCTAGCCACCCGGTCGGAGAGACCCAGTACTTC. Translating it yields CASSEPSHPVGETQYF.

The CDR3 loop reads CASSSSGRAVNEQFF. The CDR3 DNA reads as TGTGCCAGCAGCTCTAGCGGGAGAGCTGTCAATGAGCAGTTCTTC. The chain combines TRBV7-9 with TRBJ2-1; TRBD2 agrees at 10 bases. This CDR3 contains 15 residues. The germline CDR1 and CDR2 sequences are SEHNR and FQNEAQ (reference sequence). V lost 4 bases and J lost 6; bases outside the gene matches: 6.

A few counts support this clonotype. V is TRBV7-8 and J is TRBJ2-5, with D perhaps TRBD2 (5 bases). Trimming removed 1 base from V and 1 base from J, with 13 bases in between. The CDR3 extends over 16 amino acids. Germline V lookup: CDR1 SGHVS, CDR2 FQNEAQ. Here the CDR3 DNA reads TGTGCCAGCAGCTTAGGGAGGTGGCGGTCCCAAGAGACCCAGTACTTC. This encodes CASSLGRWRSQETQYF.

This clonotype has just one count. This chain joins TRBV7-9 and TRBJ2-7; D is unclear. Trimming took off 5 bases at V and 5 bases at J, with 22 bases between the two ends. CDR1 is SEHNR and CDR2 is FQNEAQ in the germline V gene (reference sequence). CDR3 length: 16 amino acids. The CDR3 loop is CASSPPNKLFDHEQYF. CDR3 bases: TGTGCCAGCAGCCCCCCCAACAAGCTTTTCGATCACGAGCAGTACTTC.

The chain employs TRBV27 and TRBJ1-1; D is unresolved. The CDR3 runs 14 residues. Germline V lookup: CDR1 MNHEY, CDR2 SMNVEV (reference sequence). V lost 0 bases to trimming and J lost 5 bases, with 10 bases between them. As DNA, the CDR3 is TGTGCCAGCAGTTTATCGTGGGGTTATACTGAAGCTTTCTTT. It specifies CASSLSWGYTEAFF.

The chain joins TRBV30 to TRBJ2-1; D is uncertain. CDR3 length: 13 amino acids. V lost 4 bases to trimming and J lost 5 bases, with 12 bases between them. Germline CDR1 is GTSNPN and CDR2 is SVGIG (reference sequence). The CDR3 here is CAWMGSANNEQFF. DNA of the CDR3: TGTGCCTGGATGGGTTCGGCTAACAATGAGCAGTTCTTC. Using reference TRBV30 and TRBJ2-1 for the parts outside the CDR3, the full variable domain is SQTIHQWPATLVQPVGSPLSLECTVEGTSNPNLYWYRQAAGRGLQLLFYSVGIGQISSEVPQNLSASRPQDRQFILSSKKLLLSDSGFYLCAWMGSANNEQFFGPGTRLTVL.

The chain links TRBV4-3 to TRBJ2-1; a weak D match, TRBD1 (5 bases). The CDR3 is 15 amino acids. The V gene's germline CDR1 is LGHNA and CDR2 YSLEER. V shed 1 base and J shed 9 bases, with 16 bases lying between them. The CDR3 spells CASSQVALGQGEQFF. The CDR3 DNA reads as TGCGCCAGCAGCCAAGTGGCGCTGGGCCAGGGTGAGCAGTTCTTC.

This clonotype has a single count. The V call is TRBV12-3 or TRBV12-4, the J call TRBJ1-5; tentative D call: TRBD1 (5 bases). Trimming shortened V by 1 base and J by 5 bases, and 9 bases separated the two germline ends. The length of the CDR3 is 14 residues. The CDR3 region has the DNA TGTGCCAGCAGTTTAGAGGGGCGAGATCAGCCCCAGCATTTT. This encodes CASSLEGRDQPQHF.

This chain joins TRBV20-1 and TRBJ2-1; 10 positions match TRBD2. Germline lookup yields CDR1 DFQATT and CDR2 SNEGSKA (reference sequence). V trimming: 1 base; J trimming: 4 bases; junction bases outside the gene matches: 4. The CDR3 spans 15 residues. The CDR3 DNA reads TGCAGTGCTAGAGTTACTAGCGGGATTTACAATGAGCAGTTCTTC. Its protein is CSARVTSGIYNEQFF.